Below are 17 T cell receptor beta chains sequenced from a single sample in a study of T cell changes during pregnancy in multiple sclerosis. Measured with immunoSEQ multiplex PCR; TCRdb has only the in-frame clones, and not every one. Of about 100,000 clones listed, around 90% are singletons. The sequencing here drew on peripheral blood, taken in the second trimester of pregnancy. The receptors here all came from a female donor with multiple sclerosis, enrolled in a pregnancy study.

The CDR3 loop reads CASSEGAGRGETQYF. CDR3 bases: TGTGCCAGCAGTGAAGGGGCTGGACGGGGAGAGACCCAGTACTTC. This sequence joins TRBV6-1 and TRBJ2-5; a weak D match, TRBD2 (5 bases). There are 15 residues in the CDR3. Germline V CDR1 and CDR2: MNHNS, SASEGT. Trimming left V 1 base short and J 4 bases short, with 13 bases between.

The chain recombines TRBV30 with TRBJ1-2; TRBD1 matches at 8 bases. CDR3 length: 12 amino acids. Germline trimming cut 0 bases from V and 9 bases from J; bases unmatched to any gene: 3. The germline V gene encodes CDR1 GTSNPN and CDR2 SVGIG (reference sequence). The CDR3 DNA sequence: TGTGCCTGGAGTGTACAGGGGGTAAGCTACACCTTC. Amino acids: CAWSVQGVSYTF.

The chain is built from TRBV7-2 and TRBJ2-1; 10 bases align to TRBD2. The CDR3 length is 15 residues. Germline V lookup: CDR1 SGHTA, CDR2 FQGNSA. V lost 1 base and J lost 10; bases outside the gene matches: 7. The CDR3 DNA sequence: TGTGCCAGCAGCTTAGAGGCTAGCGGGGGACGGGAGCAGTTCTTC. Translated, it gives CASSLEASGGREQFF.

To note about this clone: A read error may account for a junction end that differs from germline. V usage is TRBV10-2 and J usage is TRBJ2-6, with 9 bases identical to TRBD1. Germline lookup yields CDR1 WSHSY and CDR2 SAAADI. The length of the CDR3 is 17 residues. In nucleotides, the CDR3 is TGCGCCAGCAGGGGACAGGGTGGGGGCTCTTGGGCCAACGTCCTGACTTTC. Its protein product is CASRGQGGGSWANVLTF.

CDR3 sequence (DNA): TGTGCCAGCAGTTCTCGGACTTCCTACGAGCAGTACTTC. Its protein is CASSSRTSYEQYF. This rearrangement joins TRBV27 to TRBJ2-7, with D perhaps matching TRBD2 (5 bases). There are 13 residues in the CDR3. Germline V gene sequence: CDR1 MNHEY, CDR2 SMNVEV (reference sequence). Trimming shortened V by 4 bases and J by 1 base, and 8 bases separated the two germline ends.

The chain uses TRBV7-2 and TRBJ2-1, with 13 bases matching TRBD2. V was clipped by 1 base and J by 8 bases; unmatched bases: 5. The CDR3 is made up of 16 amino acids. The germline gives CDR1 SGHTA, CDR2 FQGNSA. The DNA for the CDR3 is TGTGCCAGCAGCTTAGAACTAGCGGGGGGGCTGGATGAGCAGTTCTTC. Residues: CASSLELAGGLDEQFF.

The genes are TRBV5-6 and TRBJ1-2; TRBD1 agrees at 11 bases. CDR1 and CDR2 from the germline V gene are SGHDT and YYEEEE. The CDR3 totals 15 residues. V shed 4 bases, J shed 5 bases, and the junction held 7 bases outside the gene matches. CDR3 nucleotides: TGTGCCAGCAGCAGTTGGACAGGGGGCCGGTATGGCTACACCTTC. Translation gives CASSSWTGGRYGYTF.

The rearrangement joins TRBV4-1 to TRBJ2-1, with 8 bases identical to TRBD2. Germline-derived CDR1 and CDR2 are MGHRA and YSYEKL. This CDR3 has 16 amino acids. V was clipped by 4 bases and J by 3 bases; unmatched bases: 8. CDR3 protein: CASSPPLAGIYNEQFF. The CDR3 DNA reads TGCGCCAGCAGCCCTCCGCTAGCGGGTATCTACAATGAGCAGTTCTTC.

This clone appeared once. This chain joins TRBV11-2 and TRBJ1-4; 10 bases line up with TRBD1. Germline trimming cut 0 bases from V and 8 bases from J; bases unmatched to any gene: 3. Per the germline V gene, CDR1 is SGHAT and CDR2 is FQNNGV. This CDR3 contains 15 residues. The CDR3 is CASSLDPGQGEKLFF. The CDR3 region has the DNA TGTGCCAGCAGCTTAGATCCGGGACAGGGGGAAAAACTGTTTTTT.

This sequence joins TRBV18 and TRBJ2-7, with 7 nucleotides matching TRBD1. Germline V gene data show CDR1 as KGHSH and CDR2 as LQKENI. The CDR3 covers 16 residues. With V trimmed by 3 bases and J by 0 bases, 8 bases remained unmatched. CDR3 loop: CASSPLPGQSSYEQYF. The CDR3 coding sequence is TGTGCCAGCTCACCTTTACCGGGACAGAGCTCCTACGAGCAGTACTTC.

The chain links TRBV7-3 to TRBJ1-1, with D hard to call. CDR1 SGHTA and CDR2 FQGTGA come from the germline V gene. This CDR3 comprises 14 residues. V was shortened by 5 bases and J by 4 bases, with 14 bases between the two germline ends. The CDR3 region is CASSPEGRSTEAFF. In nucleotides, the CDR3 is TGTGCCAGCAGCCCAGAAGGGAGGAGCACTGAAGCTTTCTTT.

This clone was counted once. The rearrangement uses TRBV5-4 and TRBJ1-4; no reliable D call. This CDR3 has 13 residues. Germline V gives CDR1 SGHNT, CDR2 YYREEE (reference sequence). Trimming left V 0 bases short and J 3 bases short, with 3 bases between. CDR3 sequence reads: CASSLGPNEKLFF. Here the CDR3 DNA reads TGTGCCAGCAGCTTGGGGCCTAATGAAAAACTGTTTTTT.

The chain joins TRBV30 to TRBJ2-7; the D is unclear. The CDR3 contains 11 residues. Trimming stripped 0 bases from V and 7 bases from J, with 7 bases between. Germline loops: CDR1 GTSNPN, CDR2 SVGIG (reference sequence). CDR3 region: CAWSVQSEQYF. The CDR3 DNA reads TGTGCCTGGAGTGTACAAAGTGAGCAGTACTTC.

The chain links TRBV29-1 to TRBJ2-3; 7 bases align to TRBD2. Per the germline V gene, CDR1 is SQVTM and CDR2 is ANQGSEA. The trim removed 8 bases at V and 2 bases at J, leaving 7 bases unmatched. This CDR3 contains 13 residues. CDR3 in amino acids: CSLGGVVTDTQYF. DNA of the CDR3: TGCAGCTTGGGGGGGGTAGTCACAGATACGCAGTATTTT.

The rearrangement uses TRBV29-1 and TRBJ1-1; 7 positions match TRBD1. This CDR3 is built from 14 residues. From germline, CDR1 is SQVTM and CDR2 ANQGSEA. Trimming at V came to 2 bases and at J to 5 bases, leaving 8 bases not matched to a gene. CDR3 sequence (DNA): TGCAGCGTTGAAAGGCGCAGGGGGTATACTGAAGCTTTCTTT. Protein product: CSVERRRGYTEAFF.

The V call is TRBV5-1, the J call TRBJ1-5; D not resolved. V shed 0 bases and J shed 4 bases, with 5 bases lying between them. The germline V gene encodes CDR1 SGHRS and CDR2 YFSETQ. This CDR3 spans 13 amino acids. The CDR3 loop reads CASSLVPNQPQHF. CDR3 in DNA: TGCGCCAGCAGCTTGGTCCCTAATCAGCCCCAGCATTTT.

The chain joins TRBV2 to TRBJ1-5; weak D call: TRBD1 (6 bases). Trimming took off 7 bases at V and 3 bases at J, with 16 bases between the two ends. Germline V gene sequence: CDR1 SNHLY, CDR2 FYNNEI. The CDR3 spans 15 residues. CDR3 amino acids: CASNIGGVINQPQHF. CDR3 nucleotides: TGTGCCAGCAATATAGGGGGGGTTATCAATCAGCCCCAGCATTTT.